The 23 T cell receptor beta chains presented below share a single source sample, sequenced in a study of blood T cell repertoires in COVID-19. Profiled with immunoSEQ multiplex PCR; TCRdb holds only in-frame clones, not every one. Here the sample spans about 74,000 clones, approximately 88% being singletons. The sample was peripheral blood. These receptors were collected from an elderly woman with acute or convalescent COVID-19.

The chain has TRBV5-1 and TRBJ1-5; 7 bases match TRBD1. The junction had 4 bases not matched to a gene; V was cut back by 3 bases and J by 7 bases. The CDR3 loop spans 13 amino acids. Germline lookup yields CDR1 SGHRS and CDR2 YFSETQ. Here the CDR3 reads CASSSTGKQPQHF. The CDR3 DNA reads as TGCGCCAGCAGCTCGACAGGGAAGCAGCCCCAGCATTTT.

V usage is TRBV4-2 and J usage is TRBJ2-7; TRBD2 matches at 10 bases. Germline CDR1 reads LGHNA; CDR2 reads YNFKEQ. Trimming took 1 base from V and 7 from J; bases not matched to a gene: 7. The CDR3 is 15 amino acids. The CDR3 reads CASSQGRTSGIEQYF. The DNA of the CDR3 is TGTGCCAGCAGCCAAGGTCGCACTAGCGGGATTGAGCAGTACTTC.

The chain joins TRBV19 to TRBJ2-3; 10 positions match TRBD2. CDR1 LNHDA and CDR2 SQIVND come from the germline V gene (reference sequence). The CDR3 length is 17 residues. Trimming removed 3 bases from V and 1 base from J; junction bases left unmatched: 7. The CDR3 DNA follows: TGTGCCAGTAGTATCCTAGCGGGAGCATTGGGCACAGATACGCAGTATTTT. Protein: CASSILAGALGTDTQYF. Drawing the rest from reference TRBV19 and TRBJ2-3, the complete variable domain is DGGITQSPKYLFRKEGQNVTLSCEQNLNHDAMYWYRQDPGQGLRLIYYSQIVNDFQKGDIAEGYSVSREKKESFPLTVTSAQKNPTAFYLCASSILAGALGTDTQYFGPGTRLTVL.

The chain links TRBV19 to TRBJ2-2, with D tentatively TRBD2 (6 bases). Deletions cut 8 bases from V and 6 bases from J, with 10 bases between. Germline CDR1 and CDR2: LNHDA and SQIVND (reference sequence). There are 12 residues in the CDR3. In nucleotides, the CDR3 is TGTGCCAGTGGACCGGGGGCCGGGGAGCTGTTTTTT. It encodes CASGPGAGELFF. Complete variable domain (other parts from reference TRBV19 and TRBJ2-2): DGGITQSPKYLFRKEGQNVTLSCEQNLNHDAMYWYRQDPGQGLRLIYYSQIVNDFQKGDIAEGYSVSREKKESFPLTVTSAQKNPTAFYLCASGPGAGELFFGEGSRLTVL.

The genes are TRBV5-1 and TRBJ1-1; D may be TRBD1 (6 bases). Per germline, CDR1 SGHRS and CDR2 YFSETQ. V dropped 7 bases and J dropped 1 base, with 14 bases sitting between them. This CDR3 region has 14 residues. The CDR3: CASSRGGGNTEAFF. Written as DNA, the CDR3 is TGCGCCAGCTCACGAGGGGGTGGGAACACTGAAGCTTTCTTT.

This chain links TRBV7-9 with TRBJ1-4; D unclear. Trimming cost V 4 bases and J 7 bases, with 10 bases left between them. The CDR3 has 13 amino acids. The V gene's germline CDR1 is SEHNR and CDR2 FQNEAQ (reference sequence). CDR3 DNA sequence: TGTGCCAGCAGCTCAAACCCGGGTGAAAAACTGTTTTTT. Translation gives CASSSNPGEKLFF.

This chain connects TRBV5-4 to TRBJ1-1, with unresolved D. Between the trimmed V and J ends, which lost 4 bases and 1 base, there was a span of 11 bases. Germline CDR1 is SGHNT and CDR2 is YYREEE (reference sequence). This CDR3 spans 14 amino acids. CDR3 nucleotides: TGTGCCAGCAGCATCGTGGCAGGGAACACTGAAGCTTTCTTT. It is translated as CASSIVAGNTEAFF.

V and J are TRBV10-2 and TRBJ1-5; TRBD1 agrees at 10 bases. The CDR3 loop spans 16 amino acids. Looked up from germline, CDR1 is WSHSY and CDR2 is SAAADI. V trimming: 6 bases; J trimming: 3 bases; junction bases outside the gene matches: 8. This CDR3 is CASSARTGGSNQPQHF. The CDR3 nucleotides are TGCGCCAGCAGCGCTCGGACAGGGGGTTCCAATCAGCCCCAGCATTTT.

The rearrangement links TRBV5-4 to TRBJ2-2; D ambiguous. This CDR3 contains 14 residues. V shed 0 bases and J shed 6 bases, with 9 bases lying between them. The V gene's germline CDR1 is SGHNT and CDR2 YYREEE (reference sequence). The CDR3 DNA reads TGTGCCAGCAGCTTGGAGTCCAGGCCCGGGGAGCTGTTTTTT. It specifies CASSLESRPGELFF.

Comment on this clone: This same CDR3 is encoded by further DNA sequences in the sample. The chain uses TRBV18 and TRBJ1-5; perhaps TRBD1 as D (5 bases). The CDR3 extends over 13 amino acids. CDR1 and CDR2 from the germline V gene are KGHSH and LQKENI. V was clipped by 3 bases and J by 2 bases, with 5 bases between them. The DNA of the CDR3 is TGTGCCAGCTCACCGACAGGCAATCAGCCCCAGCATTTT. Protein product: CASSPTGNQPQHF.

This chain connects TRBV21-1 to TRBJ1-1; no check of the table's D call, TRBD1, against the DNA was made. TRBV21-1 represents a pseudogene. This CDR3 is 16 amino acids long. DNA for the CDR3: TGTGCCAGCAGCAGTGGGACAGGGGCTATGAACACTGAAGCTTTCTTT. Its protein product is CASSSGTGAMNTEAFF.

This clone has just one count. The CDR3: CASSQRDGSGTEAFF. The CDR3 DNA sequence: TGTGCCAGCTCACAGAGGGACGGAAGCGGGACTGAAGCTTTCTTT. The rearrangement links TRBV18 to TRBJ1-1, with D tentatively TRBD1 (5 bases). Germline assignment: CDR1 KGHSH and CDR2 LQKENI. The CDR3 is made up of 15 amino acids. V lost 4 bases to trimming and J lost 5 bases, with 17 bases between them.

This chain joins TRBV30 and TRBJ2-7; possibly TRBD2 for D (6 bases). Germline assignment: CDR1 GTSNPN and CDR2 SVGIG (reference sequence). V was shortened by 7 bases and J by 0 bases, with 16 bases between the two germline ends. The CDR3 totals 14 residues. The CDR3, as DNA: TGTGCCTCCCCTTGGGACTGCCCCTCCTACGAGCAGTACTTC. The encoded protein is CASPWDCPSYEQYF.

This clone occurred once. The rearrangement uses TRBV18 and TRBJ2-7, with D unresolved. The CDR3 has 14 amino acids. Germline assignment: CDR1 KGHSH and CDR2 LQKENI. The V gene lost 1 base and the J gene lost 4 bases, with 11 bases spanning the gap. The DNA of the CDR3 is TGTGCCAGCTCACCACAGAGCCTTCCTTACGAGCAGTACTTC. It translates to CASSPQSLPYEQYF. The variable domain in full, with the rest retrieved from reference TRBV18 and TRBJ2-7, is NAGVMQNPRHLVRRRGQEARLRCSPMKGHSHVYWYRQLPEEGLKFMVYLQKENIIDESGMPKERFSAEFPKEGPSILRIQQVVRGDSAAYFCASSPQSLPYEQYFGPGTRLTVT.

The chain couples TRBV3-1 (or the pseudogene TRBV3-2) to TRBJ2-5, with 10 bases fitting TRBD1. The J segment lost 2 bases and the V segment lost 4 bases, leaving 19 bases of the junction unmatched. The germline V gene has CDR1 LGHDT and CDR2 YNNKEL (reference sequence). The CDR3 runs 20 residues. CDR3 nucleotides: TGTGCCAGCAGCCCAGCAGTTAAGGGACAGGGGTCTGATTGGCAAGAGACCCAGTACTTC. Translated: CASSPAVKGQGSDWQETQYF.

The table lists this clone with a few counts. The chain couples TRBV6-2 or TRBV6-3 to TRBJ1-4; perhaps TRBD1 as D (5 bases). The CDR3 totals 16 residues. Trimming stripped 6 bases from V and 8 bases from J, with 22 bases between. Germline CDR1 is MNHEY and CDR2 is SVGEGT. The CDR3 loop is CASSPTGRIWGEKLFF. The CDR3 region has the DNA TGTGCCAGCAGCCCTACTGGACGGATCTGGGGCGAAAAACTGTTTTTT.

DNA for the CDR3: TGCGCCAGCAGCCAAGAAGGGCAGGGAAGACTGTATAGCTATGGCTACACCTTC. Translated, it gives CASSQEGQGRLYSYGYTF. V and J are TRBV4-1 and TRBJ1-2; maybe TRBD1 (5 bases). There are 18 residues in the CDR3. The germline CDR1 and CDR2 sequences are MGHRA and YSYEKL. V was trimmed by 0 bases and J by 4 bases, leaving 21 bases between them.

The chain joins TRBV6-2 or TRBV6-3 to TRBJ2-7; 8 bases agree with TRBD2. Germline lookup yields CDR1 MNHEY and CDR2 SVGEGT. The CDR3 spans 18 residues. The V and J ends lost 0 bases and 4 bases, in that order; junction bases with no gene match: 14. The CDR3 DNA sequence: TGTGCCAGCAGTTACTCGACTAGCGTAGACACCTCATTTTACGAGCAGTACTTC. Its translation is CASSYSTSVDTSFYEQYF.

The count of this clone is one. The DNA for the CDR3 is TGCAGTGCTAGCCCCCCTAATGAGCAGTTCTTC. This encodes CSASPPNEQFF. J is TRBJ2-1 and V is TRBV20-1; D is uncertain. The germline CDR1 and CDR2 sequences are DFQATT and SNEGSKA (reference sequence). V shed 3 bases and J shed 7 bases, with 7 bases lying between them. This CDR3 region has 11 residues.

The V gene is TRBV6-4, the J gene TRBJ1-1; D is uncertain. V was pared by 5 bases and J by 0 bases, with 10 bases between. There are 14 residues in the CDR3. Germline CDR1 is MRHNA and CDR2 is SNTAGT. The CDR3 is CASSKEGLNTEAFF. CDR3 sequence (DNA): TGTGCCAGCAGTAAGGAGGGTTTGAACACTGAAGCTTTCTTT.

The chain employs TRBV18 and TRBJ1-1; D remains unclear. This CDR3 region has 12 residues. V was cut by 3 bases and J by 8 bases, with 10 bases left in between. Germline V gives CDR1 KGHSH, CDR2 LQKENI. In DNA form, the CDR3 reads TGTGCCAGCTCACCGTATCAGGCCGAAGCTTTCTTT. It is translated as CASSPYQAEAFF. Using reference TRBV18 and TRBJ1-1 for the parts outside the CDR3, the full variable domain is NAGVMQNPRHLVRRRGQEARLRCSPMKGHSHVYWYRQLPEEGLKFMVYLQKENIIDESGMPKERFSAEFPKEGPSILRIQQVVRGDSAAYFCASSPYQAEAFFGQGTRLTVV.

This chain joins TRBV5-1 and TRBJ2-3; the match to TRBD2 covers 9 bases. The CDR3 consists of 15 residues. After removal of 4 bases from V and 2 bases from J, the junction contained 5 bases not matched to a gene. Germline assignment: CDR1 SGHRS and CDR2 YFSETQ. The CDR3 sequence is CASSPSGGPTDTQYF. As DNA, the CDR3 is TGCGCCAGCAGCCCGAGCGGGGGGCCCACAGATACGCAGTATTTT.

The rearrangement joins TRBV5-4 to TRBJ1-1, with D unresolved. CDR3 length: 14 residues. Germline loops: CDR1 SGHNT, CDR2 YYREEE (reference sequence). Trimming took 4 bases from V and 1 from J, leaving 11 bases between them. The DNA of the CDR3 is TGTGCCAGCAGCCTATCAGGCAGGAACACTGAAGCTTTCTTT. The encoded protein is CASSLSGRNTEAFF.